This TCR beta chain came from a study of cytomegalovirus exposure and HLA in healthy donors. The study sampled nominally healthy donors, though unrecorded immune exposures were likely. As concerns this clone: Antigen specificity is unknown.

Whole-study findings and limits: Productive rates of about 87% or about 30% were seen for most TCR beta V segments in an earlier analysis. Fewer N-insertions than the approximately 700-donor mean were reportedly shown by an Asian-associated ancestry cluster in a later analysis. The study flagged roughly 160 TCR beta chains as cytomegalovirus-associated.

The PCR ran on 60 Vbeta and 13 Jbeta primers. The assay was immunoSEQ multiplex PCR, and TCRdb's table has in-frame clones only and misses some. The sample records approximately 88,000 clones, approximately 80% being singletons. The CDR3 is 11 residues long. Germline CDR1 is MDHEN and CDR2 is SYDVKM. V was cut by 7 bases and J by 8 bases, with 11 bases left in between. The gene calls are TRBV28 and TRBJ1-2; D is possibly TRBD1 (6 bases). This receptor was identified in a man aged 25 to 40 in good health and CMV-seronegative. Sequenced input: PBMCs. CDR3 DNA: TGTGCCAGCACCGGGACATGGGGCTACACCTTC. Protein product: CASTGTWGYTF.